A single sample is the source of the 17 T cell receptor beta chains below, sequenced in a study of T cells in Graves' hyperthyroidism and ophthalmopathy. Amplification targeted TCR beta CDR3 regions from RNA transcripts. RT-PCR in the first round (using the HTBI primer set) targeted the TCR CDR3. TCRdb re-called the multiplex PCR reads through MiXCR, storing one row per CDR3 protein. Here the sample spans approximately 510,000 distinct CDR3 sequences, 20% being singletons. Sample: blood. The receptors stem from a man between 18 and 29 years old with Graves' hyperthyroidism.

This clonotype was observed at least ten times. The genes are TRBV6-1 and TRBJ1-2; tentative D call: TRBD1 (5 bases). The V and J ends lost 0 bases and 6 bases respectively, with 14 bases between them. CDR1 is MNHNS and CDR2 is SASEGT in the germline V gene. The CDR3 has 15 amino acids. CDR3 nucleotides: TGTGCCAGCAGTGAAGCCGGGGTCGGGGGAGATGGCTACACCTTC. The encoded protein is CASSEAGVGGDGYTF.

This clonotype appeared many times. This chain connects TRBV7-9 to TRBJ1-2; no firm D call. Germline CDR1 reads SEHNR; CDR2 reads FQNEAQ (reference sequence). The CDR3 totals 13 residues. V shed 5 bases and J shed 4 bases, with 11 bases lying between them. CDR3: CASSPSLGYGYTF. The CDR3 DNA reads TGTGCCAGCAGCCCAAGTTTGGGCTATGGCTACACCTTC.

Note on this clonotype: A much larger clone lies one base from this, so it may be a read error. Here the CDR3 omits its conserved ending phenylalanine or tryptophan, so a read error is the likely source. CDR3 in DNA: TGTGCCAGCAGTCTTTCGGGGCGCGGGGACACCGGGGAGCTGTTTTTG. Translating gives CASSLSGRGDTGELFL. The chain carries TRBV12-3 or TRBV12-4 and TRBJ2-2; possible D gene TRBD2, 6 bases. The CDR3 contains 16 residues. V dropped 5 bases and J dropped 3 bases, with 16 bases sitting between them.

The V call is TRBV5-1, the J call TRBJ2-2; no clear D gene. V lost 6 bases to trimming and J lost 4 bases, with 13 bases between them. The CDR3 length is 14 residues. Germline values: CDR1 SGHRS, CDR2 YFSETQ. The CDR3 region has the DNA TGCGCCAGCACCCTTGGCCCGAGCACCGGGGAGCTGTTTTTT. Amino acids: CASTLGPSTGELFF.

V gene TRBV2 combines with J gene TRBJ2-7, with 7 nucleotides matching TRBD1. The germline CDR1 and CDR2 sequences are SNHLY and FYNNEI. The CDR3 spans 14 residues. The V and J ends lost 6 bases and 7 bases, in that order; junction bases with no gene match: 12. CDR3 sequence reads: CASSPGQQKPEQYF. The CDR3 DNA sequence: TGTGCCAGCAGCCCGGGACAGCAAAAGCCGGAGCAGTACTTC.

This clonotype has ten or more counts. This rearrangement joins TRBV19 to TRBJ2-6; no firm D call. Germline CDR1 reads LNHDA; CDR2 reads SQIVND (reference sequence). CDR3 size: 17 residues. V was trimmed by 3 bases and J by 0 bases, leaving 12 bases between them. The CDR3 protein is CASSIEVVSSGANVLTF. The CDR3 DNA reads TGTGCCAGTAGTATTGAGGTGGTGAGCTCTGGGGCCAACGTCCTGACTTTC. The entire variable domain, with the rest obtained from reference TRBV19 and TRBJ2-6, is as follows: DGGITQSPKYLFRKEGQNVTLSCEQNLNHDAMYWYRQDPGQGLRLIYYSQIVNDFQKGDIAEGYSVSREKKESFPLTVTSAQKNPTAFYLCASSIEVVSSGANVLTFGAGSRLTVL.

The rearrangement links TRBV28 to TRBJ2-7, with D possibly matching TRBD1 (6 bases). Looked up from germline, CDR1 is MDHEN and CDR2 is SYDVKM. Trimming left V 7 bases short and J 4 bases short, with 17 bases between. This CDR3 spans 14 amino acids. The CDR3 coding sequence is TGTGCCAGCACTGGTATGGACCAGGGGTACGAGCAGTACTTC. It is translated as CASTGMDQGYEQYF.

The rearrangement joins TRBV6-5 to TRBJ2-7, with D perhaps given as TRBD1 or TRBD2 (5 bases each). This CDR3 spans 14 amino acids. Trimming shortened V by 3 bases and J by 0 bases, and 9 bases separated the two germline ends. CDR1 is MNHEY, CDR2 SVGAGI, per germline. The CDR3 nucleotides are TGTGCCAGCAGTTATTTGGGGGTCTCCTACGAGCAGTACTTC. Amino acid sequence: CASSYLGVSYEQYF.

This clonotype has a count of ten or more. V usage is TRBV2 and J usage is TRBJ1-1; D might be TRBD1 (6 bases). With 6 bases removed from V and 1 base from J, the gap between germline ends came to 9 bases. Germline V CDR1 and CDR2: SNHLY, FYNNEI. There are 13 residues in the CDR3. The CDR3 region is CASRKGENTEAFF. The CDR3 DNA is TGTGCCAGCAGGAAGGGGGAGAACACTGAAGCTTTCTTT.

V usage is TRBV6-5 and J usage is TRBJ1-3, with a possible D match to TRBD1 (5 bases). The germline V gene has CDR1 MNHEY and CDR2 SVGAGI. There are 15 residues in the CDR3. V shed 5 bases and J shed 5 bases, with 16 bases lying between them. The CDR3 DNA sequence: TGTGCCAGCAGTAACTTGGGGGGGAGGCGAAACACCATATATTTT. Its translation: CASSNLGGRRNTIYF.

This clonotype was seen at least ten times. This chain uses TRBV30 with TRBJ2-7; D call uncertain. The CDR3 covers 12 residues. CDR1 is GTSNPN and CDR2 is SVGIG in the germline V gene (reference sequence). The CDR3 DNA reads as TGTGCTGCGACGCCCGACTCCTACGAGCAGTACTTC. It is translated as CAATPDSYEQYF.

This clonotype was seen at least ten times. J is TRBJ1-2 and V is TRBV6-1; D is ambiguous. The CDR3 contains 16 residues. The germline gives CDR1 MNHNS, CDR2 SASEGT. Trimming stripped 6 bases from V and 4 bases from J, with 21 bases between. CDR3: CASRPPTRGLGYGYTF. In DNA, the CDR3 is TGTGCCAGCAGACCCCCTACACGGGGTTTAGGCTATGGCTACACCTTC.

In regard to this clonotype: A read error is possible here, since a much larger clone lies one base away. Likely a read error: the CDR3 ends without its conserved phenylalanine or tryptophan. The V and J genes are TRBV6-1 and TRBJ1-2; weak D call: TRBD1 (6 bases). CDR3 size: 13 residues. Germline CDR1 MNHNS, CDR2 SASEGT. Deletions cut 8 bases from V and 4 bases from J, with 14 bases between. The CDR3 DNA reads TGTGCCAGCGCCCAACAGGGCGGCTATGGCTACACCTAC. It encodes CASAQQGGYGYTY.

This clonotype was observed at least ten times. The V gene is TRBV5-1, the J gene TRBJ1-2; weak D call: TRBD1 (5 bases). The germline gives CDR1 SGHRS, CDR2 YFSETQ. This CDR3 spans 13 amino acids. V dropped 0 bases and J dropped 7 bases, with 10 bases sitting between them. Written as DNA, the CDR3 is TGCGCCAGCAGCTTGGTCACAGGAGGTGGCTACACCTTC. Translation gives CASSLVTGGGYTF.

The chain is built from TRBV29-1 and TRBJ2-5; D is tentatively TRBD1 or TRBD2 (5 bases each). The CDR3 is 12 amino acids. With 3 bases removed from V and 5 bases from J, the gap between germline ends came to 10 bases. CDR1 is SQVTM, CDR2 ANQGSEA, per germline. The CDR3 here is CSVEGVRETQYF. As DNA, the CDR3 is TGCAGCGTTGAGGGGGTTCGGGAGACCCAGTACTTC.

Ten or more counts support this clonotype. The chain joins TRBV29-1 to TRBJ1-1, with D unclear. The CDR3 runs 13 residues. Germline V gives CDR1 SQVTM, CDR2 ANQGSEA. V lost 5 bases and J 4 bases, leaving 14 bases between the germline ends. CDR3 region: CSVSGGPGTEAFF. The CDR3 DNA reads as TGCAGCGTTTCAGGCGGACCGGGCACTGAAGCTTTCTTT.

In this sample, this clonotype turned up a few times. V is TRBV20-1 and J is TRBJ1-1, with TRBD1 as a possible D gene (5 bases). Germline CDR1 and CDR2: DFQATT and SNEGSKA (reference sequence). V shed 0 bases and J shed 5 bases, with 13 bases lying between them. The CDR3 runs 14 residues. In DNA, the CDR3 is TGCAGTGCTAGAGATTCCTGGGGACCTACTGAAGCTTTCTTT. The encoded protein is CSARDSWGPTEAFF.